A selection of T cell receptor beta chains follows, all from one sample in a study of human T cells and chemical hapten exposure. Via MiXCR, TCRdb re-called the RACE reads, giving one row per CDR3 protein. The sample contains 90,000 to 140,000 distinct CDR3 sequences, under 35% of which appear only once. The material sequenced was whole blood, taken in connection with sensitization to the hapten diphenylcyclopropenone (DPC). These receptors were collected from a man aged 40-50 years with alopecia areata. Some clones in this sample may be carry-over from other donors' samples. Both conserved end residues are part of each CDR3. The D gene is left open where the match is weak. Only some rows state a clone size, as once, few, many or a class for expanded clones.

j_gene	d_gene	v_gene	abundance	CDR3aa	CDR3nt
TRBJ2-3	.	TRBV7-2	.	CASSVGGATDTQYF	TGTGCCAGCTCCGTTGGCGGGGCTACAGATACGCAGTATTTT
TRBJ1-2	TRBD1	TRBV20-1	once	CSARALGGTDDGYTF	TGCAGTGCTAGAGCCCTAGGCGGGACAGATGATGGCTACACCTTC
TRBJ2-3	TRBD2	TRBV12-3/TRBV12-4	.	CASRGTSGRVRDTQYF	TGTGCCAGCAGAGGGACTAGCGGGAGAGTAAGAGATACGCAGTATTTT
TRBJ2-7	.	TRBV29-1	.	CSVMTGGYEQYF	TGCAGCGTGATGACAGGTGGCTACGAGCAGTACTTC
TRBJ1-3	.	TRBV29-1	.	CSVGFGISSGNTIYF	TGCAGCGTTGGTTTCGGGATCAGCTCTGGAAACACCATATATTTT
TRBJ2-2	TRBD2	TRBV2	few	CASSLTSGSSAGELFF	TGTGCCAGCAGCCTGACTAGCGGGAGCTCGGCCGGGGAGCTGTTTTTT
TRBJ2-1	.	TRBV6-2/TRBV6-3	few	CASSLLQGREQFF	TGTGCCAGCAGTCTCCTACAGGGACGTGAGCAGTTCTTC
TRBJ2-1	TRBD2	TRBV10-3	.	CAISDPGLGYNEQFF	TGTGCCATCAGTGACCCGGGACTAGGGTACAATGAGCAGTTCTTC
TRBJ1-5	.	TRBV6-5	few	CASSYSSNQPQHF	TGTGCCAGCAGTTACTCGAGTAATCAGCCCCAGCATTTT
TRBJ2-5	TRBD1	TRBV28	.	CASSLPGQGGNQETQYF	TGTGCCAGCAGCTTGCCGGGACAGGGGGGAAACCAAGAGACCCAGTACTTC
TRBJ2-7	.	TRBV6-2/TRBV6-3	few	CASEASYEQYF	TGTGCCAGTGAAGCTTCCTACGAGCAGTACTTC
TRBJ2-2	.	TRBV11-3	few	CASSSPGNRPTGELFF	TGTGCCAGCAGCTCCCCTGGGAATAGACCCACCGGGGAGCTGTTTTTT
TRBJ1-1	.	TRBV29-1	few	CSVATGMDTEAFF	TGCAGCGTTGCAACAGGGATGGACACTGAAGCTTTCTTT
TRBJ2-1	TRBD1	TRBV9	.	CASSVATGLGNEQFF	TGTGCCAGCAGCGTAGCGACAGGGCTGGGGAATGAGCAGTTCTTC
TRBJ1-2	TRBD1	TRBV11-3	.	CASSSQGSNYGYTF	TGTGCCAGCAGCTCACAGGGGAGTAACTATGGCTACACCTTC